Below, 6 T cell receptor beta chains from the same sample are listed, as sequenced in a study of type 1 regulatory T cells. TCRdb re-called the reads with MiXCR, one entry per CDR3 protein. The sample carries 12,000 to 15,000 distinct CDR3 sequences, about an eighth recorded once. What these receptors recognize is not known. Sequenced sample: cultured T cells, either the whole culture or a sorted T cell fraction (not recorded which). The receptors originated from a human donor in good health.

This clonotype has at least ten counts. The genes are TRBV15 and TRBJ1-5, with 9 bases lining up with TRBD1. The CDR3 spans 15 residues. The germline V gene encodes CDR1 LNHNV and CDR2 YYDKDF (reference sequence). V lost 5 bases to trimming and J lost 7 bases; unmatched junction nucleotides: 9. The CDR3 nucleotides read TGTGCCACCAGCTTAGTACAGGGGGCTTGGCAGCCCCAGCATTTT. This translates into CATSLVQGAWQPQHF.

The table lists this clonotype with many counts. The chain employs TRBV20-1 and TRBJ2-1, with TRBD2 identical over 8 bases. CDR3 size: 13 residues. Germline V gene sequence: CDR1 DFQATT, CDR2 SNEGSKA (reference sequence). Trimming cost V 6 bases and J 4 bases; bases outside gene matches: 5. CDR3 DNA sequence: TGCAGTGCACCCCTAGCGGGTTACAATGAGCAGTTCTTC. The encoded protein is CSAPLAGYNEQFF.

There are many counts of this clonotype. V is TRBV5-8 and J is TRBJ1-4; 7 nucleotides align to TRBD1. The CDR3 spans 18 residues. Germline loops: CDR1 SGHTS, CDR2 YDEGEE. V lost 0 bases and J lost 5; bases outside the gene matches: 13. The CDR3 is CASSLGFSSTGQNEKLFF. CDR3 in DNA: TGTGCCAGCAGCTTGGGGTTTTCCTCGACAGGGCAAAATGAAAAACTGTTTTTT.

This chain uses TRBV3-1 with TRBJ2-1, with 8 nucleotides matching TRBD2. Looked up from germline, CDR1 is LGHDT and CDR2 is YNNKEL (reference sequence). The CDR3 contains 14 residues. The V segment lost 4 bases and the J segment 8 bases; nucleotides outside the gene matches: 7. CDR3 in amino acids: CASSPISGSDEQFF. The CDR3 bases are TGTGCCAGCAGCCCCATAAGCGGGAGTGATGAGCAGTTCTTC.

This clonotype showed up many times. V gene TRBV30 combines with J gene TRBJ2-4; D unresolved. In germline, CDR1 is GTSNPN, CDR2 SVGIG (reference sequence). The CDR3 has 14 amino acids. The V end was cut by 2 bases, the J end by 1 base, with 9 bases between. The CDR3 DNA follows: TGTGCCTGGAGTACCCCCGGGGCCAAAAACATTCAGTACTTC. It specifies CAWSTPGAKNIQYF. The full variable domain, completed using reference TRBV30 and TRBJ2-4, is SQTIHQWPATLVQPVGSPLSLECTVEGTSNPNLYWYRQAAGRGLQLLFYSVGIGQISSEVPQNLSASRPQDRQFILSSKKLLLSDSGFYLCAWSTPGAKNIQYFGAGTRLSVL.

This clonotype was seen ten or more times. The chain carries TRBV29-1 and TRBJ2-2; D unclear. Germline CDR1 reads SQVTM; CDR2 reads ANQGSEA. V lost 0 bases and J lost 6, with 5 bases in between. CDR3 length: 12 amino acids. The CDR3 bases are TGCAGCGTTGAAGATGGCGCCGGGGAGCTGTTTTTT. Translated, it gives CSVEDGAGELFF.